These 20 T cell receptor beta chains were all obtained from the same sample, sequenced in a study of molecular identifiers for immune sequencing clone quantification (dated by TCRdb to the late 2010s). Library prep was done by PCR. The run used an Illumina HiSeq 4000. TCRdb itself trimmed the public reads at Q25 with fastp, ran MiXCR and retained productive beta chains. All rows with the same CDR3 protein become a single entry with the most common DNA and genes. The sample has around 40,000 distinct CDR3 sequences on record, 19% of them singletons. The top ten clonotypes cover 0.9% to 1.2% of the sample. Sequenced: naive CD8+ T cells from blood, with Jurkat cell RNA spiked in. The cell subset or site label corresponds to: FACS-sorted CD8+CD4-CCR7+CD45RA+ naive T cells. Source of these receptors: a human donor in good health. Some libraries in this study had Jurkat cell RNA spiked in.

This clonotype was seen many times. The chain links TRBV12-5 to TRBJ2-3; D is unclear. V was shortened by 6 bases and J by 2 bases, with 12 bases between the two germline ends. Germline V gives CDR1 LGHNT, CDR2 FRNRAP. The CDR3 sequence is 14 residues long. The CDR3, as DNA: TGTGCTAGTGGCTCCGGGCCTTACACAGATACGCAGTATTTT. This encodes CASGSGPYTDTQYF. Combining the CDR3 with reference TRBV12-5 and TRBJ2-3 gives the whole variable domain DARVTQTPRHKVTEMGQEVTMRCQPILGHNTVFWYRQTMMQGLELLAYFRNRAPLDDSGMPKDRFSAEMPDATLATLKIQPSEPRDSAVYFCASGSGPYTDTQYFGPGTRLTVL.

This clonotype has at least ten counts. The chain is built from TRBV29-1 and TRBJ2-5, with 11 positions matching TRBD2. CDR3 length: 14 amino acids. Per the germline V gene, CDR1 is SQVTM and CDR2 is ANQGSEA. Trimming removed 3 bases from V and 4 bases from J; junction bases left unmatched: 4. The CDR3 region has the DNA TGCAGCGTTGAGGTAGCGGGGGGGCCAGAGACCCAGTACTTC. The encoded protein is CSVEVAGGPETQYF.

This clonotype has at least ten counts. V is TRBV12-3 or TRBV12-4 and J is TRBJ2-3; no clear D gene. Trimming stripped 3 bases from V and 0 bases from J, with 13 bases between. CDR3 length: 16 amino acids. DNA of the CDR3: TGTGCCAGCAGTTTCTGGCCGCCCCCTAGCACAGATACGCAGTATTTT. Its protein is CASSFWPPPSTDTQYF.

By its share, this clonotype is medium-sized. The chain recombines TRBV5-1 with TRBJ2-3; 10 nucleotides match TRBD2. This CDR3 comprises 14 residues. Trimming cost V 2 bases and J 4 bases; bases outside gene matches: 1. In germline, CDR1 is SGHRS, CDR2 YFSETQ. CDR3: CASSLGLAADTQYF. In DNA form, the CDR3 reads TGCGCCAGCAGCTTAGGACTAGCGGCAGATACGCAGTATTTT.

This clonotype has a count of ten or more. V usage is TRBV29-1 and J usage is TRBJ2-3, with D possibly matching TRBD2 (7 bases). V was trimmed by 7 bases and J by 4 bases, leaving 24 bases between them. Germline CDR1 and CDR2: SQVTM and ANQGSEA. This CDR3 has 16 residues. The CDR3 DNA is TGCAGCGCCGACCCTGGGGGGGGGCCTGTCTCAGATACGCAGTATTTT. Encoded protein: CSADPGGGPVSDTQYF.

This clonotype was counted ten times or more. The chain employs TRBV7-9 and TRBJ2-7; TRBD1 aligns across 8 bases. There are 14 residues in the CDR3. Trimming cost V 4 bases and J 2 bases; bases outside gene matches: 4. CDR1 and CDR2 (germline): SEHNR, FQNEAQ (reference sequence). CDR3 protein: CASSSGQVPYEQYF. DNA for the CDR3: TGTGCCAGCAGCTCGGGACAGGTGCCCTACGAGCAGTACTTC.

The CDR3 coding sequence is TGTGCCAGCAGCTTAGACAGAGACGAGCAGTACTTC. It is translated as CASSLDRDEQYF. V usage is TRBV11-2 and J usage is TRBJ2-7; D remains unclear. The germline V and J ends were trimmed by 0 bases and 5 bases, with 5 bases remaining between them. CDR1 SGHAT and CDR2 FQNNGV come from the germline V gene. The CDR3 sequence is 12 residues long. Complete variable domain (other parts from reference TRBV11-2 and TRBJ2-7): EAGVAQSPRYKIIEKRQSVAFWCNPISGHATLYWYQQILGQGPKLLIQFQNNGVVDDSQLPKDRFSAERLKGVDSTLKIQPAKLEDSAVYLCASSLDRDEQYFGPGTRLTVT.

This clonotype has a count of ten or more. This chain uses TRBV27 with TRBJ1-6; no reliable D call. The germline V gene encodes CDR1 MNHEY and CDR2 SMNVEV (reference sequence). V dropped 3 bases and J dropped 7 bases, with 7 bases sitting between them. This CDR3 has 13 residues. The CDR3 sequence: CASSLGQNSPLHF. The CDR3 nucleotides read TGTGCCAGCAGTTTGGGCCAAAATTCACCCCTCCACTTT.

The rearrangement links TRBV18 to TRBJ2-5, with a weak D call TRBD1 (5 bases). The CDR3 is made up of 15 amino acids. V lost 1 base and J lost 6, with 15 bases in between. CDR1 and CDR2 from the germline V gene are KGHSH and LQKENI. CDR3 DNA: TGTGCCAGCTCACCACGGGCAGGGCAGCTCCAGACCCAGTACTTC. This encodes CASSPRAGQLQTQYF.

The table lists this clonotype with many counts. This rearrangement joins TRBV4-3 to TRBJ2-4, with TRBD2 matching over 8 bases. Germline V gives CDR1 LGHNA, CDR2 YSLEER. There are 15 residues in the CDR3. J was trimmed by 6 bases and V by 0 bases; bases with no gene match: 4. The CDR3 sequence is CASSQDITSGNIQYF. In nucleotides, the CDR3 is TGCGCCAGCAGCCAAGATATTACTAGCGGAAACATTCAGTACTTC.

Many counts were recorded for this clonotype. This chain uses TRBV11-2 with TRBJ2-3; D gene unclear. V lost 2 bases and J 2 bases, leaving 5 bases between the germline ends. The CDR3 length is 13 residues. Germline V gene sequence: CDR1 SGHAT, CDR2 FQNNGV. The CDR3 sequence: CASSLLTTDTQYF. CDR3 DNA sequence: TGTGCCAGCAGCTTACTGACCACAGATACGCAGTATTTT.

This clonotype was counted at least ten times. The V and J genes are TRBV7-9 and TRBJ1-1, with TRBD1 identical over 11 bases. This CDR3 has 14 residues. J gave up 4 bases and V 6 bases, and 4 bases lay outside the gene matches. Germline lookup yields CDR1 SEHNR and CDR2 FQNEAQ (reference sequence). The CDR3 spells CASRPGQGGTEAFF. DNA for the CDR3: TGTGCCAGCAGACCGGGACAGGGGGGCACTGAAGCTTTCTTT.

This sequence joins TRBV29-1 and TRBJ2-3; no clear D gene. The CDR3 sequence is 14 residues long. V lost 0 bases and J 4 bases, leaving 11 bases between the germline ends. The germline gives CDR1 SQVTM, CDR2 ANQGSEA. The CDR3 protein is CSVEDGFAADTQYF. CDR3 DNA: TGCAGCGTTGAAGATGGGTTTGCAGCAGATACGCAGTATTTT.

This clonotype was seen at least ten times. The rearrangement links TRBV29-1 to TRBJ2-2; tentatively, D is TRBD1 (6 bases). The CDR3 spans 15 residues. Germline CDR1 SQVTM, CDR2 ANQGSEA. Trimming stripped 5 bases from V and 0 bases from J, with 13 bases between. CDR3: CSVIPGQTNTGELFF. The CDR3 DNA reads TGCAGCGTTATCCCTGGACAGACGAACACCGGGGAGCTGTTTTTT.

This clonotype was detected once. CDR3 residues: CASRNGTGFGSIIYF. Here the CDR3 DNA reads TGCGCCAGCAGGAACGGGACAGGGTTTGGAAGCATCATATATTTT. The chain carries TRBV5-1 and TRBJ1-3; TRBD1 matches 9 bases. The germline V gene encodes CDR1 SGHRS and CDR2 YFSETQ. The CDR3 totals 15 residues. V shed 5 bases, J shed 12 bases, and the junction held 15 bases outside the gene matches.

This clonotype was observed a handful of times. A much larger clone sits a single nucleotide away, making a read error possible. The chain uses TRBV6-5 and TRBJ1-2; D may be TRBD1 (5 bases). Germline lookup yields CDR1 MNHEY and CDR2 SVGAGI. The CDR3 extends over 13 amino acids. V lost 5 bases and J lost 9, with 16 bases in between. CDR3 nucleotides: TGTGCCAGCAGTCTGTTACAGGACGATAGCTACACCTTC. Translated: CASSLLQDDSYTF.

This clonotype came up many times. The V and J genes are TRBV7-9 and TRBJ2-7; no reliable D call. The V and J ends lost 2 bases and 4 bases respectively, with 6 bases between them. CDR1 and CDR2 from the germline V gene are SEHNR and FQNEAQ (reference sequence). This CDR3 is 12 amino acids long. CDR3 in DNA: TGTGCCAGCAGCTTATTGGAGTACGAGCAGTACTTC. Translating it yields CASSLLEYEQYF.

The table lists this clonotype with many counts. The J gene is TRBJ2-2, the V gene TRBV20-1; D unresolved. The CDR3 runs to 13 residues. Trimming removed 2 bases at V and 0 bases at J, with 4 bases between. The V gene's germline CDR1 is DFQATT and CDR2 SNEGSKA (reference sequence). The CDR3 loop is CSARLANTGELFF. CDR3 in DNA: TGCAGTGCTAGACTAGCGAACACCGGGGAGCTGTTTTTT.

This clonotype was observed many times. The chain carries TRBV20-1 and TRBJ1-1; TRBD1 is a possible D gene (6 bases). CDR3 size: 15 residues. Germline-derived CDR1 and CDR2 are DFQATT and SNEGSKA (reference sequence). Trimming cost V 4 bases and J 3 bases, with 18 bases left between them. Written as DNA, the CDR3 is TGCAGTGCTATAACAAGACAGGTTGAGGACACTGAAGCTTTCTTT. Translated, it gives CSAITRQVEDTEAFF.

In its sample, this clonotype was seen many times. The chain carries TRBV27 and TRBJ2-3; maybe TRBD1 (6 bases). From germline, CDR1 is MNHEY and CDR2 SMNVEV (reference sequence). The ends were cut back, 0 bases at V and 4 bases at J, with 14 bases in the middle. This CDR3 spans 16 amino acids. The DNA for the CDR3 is TGTGCCAGCAGTTTATCAGGAACAGGGCCCGCAGATACGCAGTATTTT. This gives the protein CASSLSGTGPADTQYF.